The 19 T cell receptor beta chains given below trace back to one sample, sequenced in a study of human T cells and chemical hapten exposure. TCRdb redid the calling of the RACE reads with MiXCR, one entry per CDR3 protein. The sample lists a few hundred thousand distinct CDR3 sequences; nearly 6.5% were seen once. Time point indicated: patch test 2, 6 weeks after DPC sensitization. The treatment is: therapeutic diphenylcyclopropenone sensitization with weekly scalp DPC. Sequencing was performed on whole blood, taken in connection with sensitization to the hapten diphenylcyclopropenone (DPC). These receptors were obtained from a woman younger than 35 with alopecia areata. Some clones in this sample may be carry-over from other donors' samples.

The table lists this clonotype with a few counts. The chain recombines TRBV6-5 with TRBJ2-1; the match to TRBD1 covers 9 bases. From germline, CDR1 is MNHEY and CDR2 SVGAGI. The V and J ends lost 4 bases and 8 bases, in that order; junction bases with no gene match: 6. CDR3 length equals 14 residues. CDR3 residues: CASSLTGGSDEQFF. The CDR3 bases are TGTGCCAGCAGTTTGACAGGGGGTTCCGATGAGCAGTTCTTC.

This clonotype was counted once. The gene calls are TRBV4-2 and TRBJ1-6; no clear D. Germline V gene lookup returns CDR1 LGHNA and CDR2 YNFKEQ. The germline V and J ends were trimmed by 1 base and 0 bases, with 7 bases remaining between them. This CDR3 spans 16 amino acids. The chain's CDR3 is CASSQGEGSYNSPLHF. In DNA, the CDR3 is TGTGCCAGCAGCCAAGGGGAGGGCTCCTATAATTCACCCCTCCACTTT.

The sample holds a few counts of this clonotype. The V gene is TRBV4-1, the J gene TRBJ2-7; D is perhaps TRBD1 (6 bases). CDR1 and CDR2 (germline): MGHRA, YSYEKL. Trimming cost V 5 bases and J 3 bases, with 17 bases left between them. This CDR3 has 15 residues. The CDR3 coding sequence is TGCGCCAGCAGCACCGACAGGTCATTCCTCTACGAGCAGTACTTC. Amino acid sequence: CASSTDRSFLYEQYF.

This clonotype was detected a few times. V is TRBV6-5 and J is TRBJ2-7; D not resolved. CDR3 length equals 14 residues. Germline CDR1 and CDR2: MNHEY and SVGAGI. V was clipped by 5 bases and J by 0 bases, with 11 bases between them. DNA for the CDR3: TGTGCCAGCAGTCAACAACTGAGCTCCTACGAGCAGTACTTC. This encodes CASSQQLSSYEQYF.

This clonotype was detected many times. The chain joins TRBV6-2 or TRBV6-3 to TRBJ2-6; D is undetermined. This CDR3 is 16 amino acids long. V dropped 9 bases and J dropped 0 bases, with 15 bases sitting between them. Per germline, CDR1 MNHEY and CDR2 SVGEGT. The CDR3 DNA follows: TGTGCCAGTCAGTTACACGGAGACTCTGGGGCCAACGTCCTGACTTTC. It codes for CASQLHGDSGANVLTF.

This chain uses TRBV27 with TRBJ2-1; 8 bases are a match to TRBD2. The germline V gene encodes CDR1 MNHEY and CDR2 SMNVEV (reference sequence). This CDR3 is built from 14 residues. The J segment lost 9 bases and the V segment lost 3 bases, leaving 7 bases of the junction unmatched. The CDR3 DNA reads TGTGCCAGCAGTTTGGCGGGGGGCCCCAGTGAGCAGTTCTTC. It encodes CASSLAGGPSEQFF.

This clonotype was seen at least ten times. The chain joins TRBV20-1 to TRBJ1-5; D is perhaps TRBD1 (5 bases). Trimming took off 5 bases at V and 1 base at J, with 9 bases between the two ends. The CDR3 covers 13 residues. Germline V lookup: CDR1 DFQATT, CDR2 SNEGSKA (reference sequence). In nucleotides, the CDR3 is TGCAGTGCTGTCCGGGGGAGCAATCAGCCCCAGCATTTT. This gives the protein CSAVRGSNQPQHF.

This clonotype was detected many times. The V and J genes are TRBV6-2 or TRBV6-3 and TRBJ1-5; D might be TRBD1 (5 bases). The CDR3 loop spans 14 amino acids. Germline values: CDR1 MNHEY, CDR2 SVGEGT. V was trimmed by 6 bases and J by 2 bases, leaving 11 bases between them. The CDR3 loop reads CASSQGRGNQPQHF. CDR3 bases: TGTGCCAGCAGCCAAGGCAGGGGCAATCAGCCCCAGCATTTT.

This clonotype was observed a few times. The chain is built from TRBV6-2 or TRBV6-3 and TRBJ1-1; D is unclear. Germline CDR1 MNHEY, CDR2 SVGEGT. V was cut by 0 bases and J by 10 bases, with 9 bases left in between. The CDR3 runs 12 residues. CDR3 loop: CASSYSKQRAFF. The CDR3 coding sequence is TGTGCCAGCAGTTACTCGAAACAGCGAGCTTTCTTT.

This clonotype occurred many times. J is TRBJ2-3 and V is TRBV20-1; D perhaps matches TRBD2 (6 bases). V dropped 3 bases and J dropped 2 bases, with 15 bases sitting between them. Germline assignment: CDR1 DFQATT and CDR2 SNEGSKA (reference sequence). CDR3 length equals 15 residues. The CDR3 bases are TGCAGTGCTAGCCGGGGGTGGGGAGCCACAGATACGCAGTATTTT. Its translation: CSASRGWGATDTQYF.

Many counts were recorded for this clonotype. The gene calls are TRBV27 and TRBJ1-1; 8 bases map to TRBD1. The CDR3 loop spans 13 amino acids. Germline lookup yields CDR1 MNHEY and CDR2 SMNVEV (reference sequence). After removal of 6 bases from V and 3 bases from J, the junction contained 3 bases not matched to a gene. The CDR3 DNA follows: TGTGCCAGCAGACGACAGGGGTACACTGAAGCTTTCTTT. This encodes CASRRQGYTEAFF.

This clonotype was found many times. The rearrangement joins TRBV29-1 to TRBJ1-1; 7 nucleotides line up with TRBD1. Germline V lookup: CDR1 SQVTM, CDR2 ANQGSEA. CDR3 length: 14 residues. V dropped 6 bases and J dropped 5; count of bases not matched to a gene: 12. CDR3 in DNA: TGCAGCGTGAGCCCCAGGGGGGTCACTACTGAAGCTTTCTTT. Its translation: CSVSPRGVTTEAFF.

This clonotype was observed at least ten times. The rearrangement links TRBV7-9 to TRBJ2-1; 9 bases are shared with TRBD2. After removal of 5 bases from V and 4 bases from J, the junction contained 6 bases not matched to a gene. The CDR3 extends over 15 amino acids. Germline assignment: CDR1 SEHNR and CDR2 FQNEAQ (reference sequence). CDR3 in amino acids: CASSGRTSVYNEQFF. In DNA form, the CDR3 reads TGTGCCAGCAGCGGGAGGACTAGCGTTTACAATGAGCAGTTCTTC.

This clonotype occurred many times. The chain carries TRBV25-1 and TRBJ1-1, with D perhaps TRBD1 (6 bases). The V and J ends lost 6 bases and 1 base respectively, with 15 bases between them. Germline V gives CDR1 MGHDK, CDR2 SYGVNS. The CDR3 covers 15 residues. CDR3 residues: CASRKGAGANTEAFF. As DNA, the CDR3 is TGTGCCAGCAGGAAAGGGGCAGGGGCGAACACTGAAGCTTTCTTT.

This clonotype was seen a handful of times. The V and J genes are TRBV5-1 and TRBJ1-1; the D is unclear. The CDR3 is 17 residues long. Trimming cost V 0 bases and J 5 bases, with 20 bases left between them. CDR1 is SGHRS and CDR2 is YFSETQ in the germline V gene. The CDR3 DNA sequence: TGCGCCAGCAGCTTGGATCGGGCAGTGAACATTTTGACTGAAGCTTTCTTT. Translated: CASSLDRAVNILTEAFF.

This clonotype has only a few counts. V is TRBV6-2 or TRBV6-3 and J is TRBJ1-1, with D uncertain. There are 14 residues in the CDR3. V lost 5 bases and J 8 bases, leaving 18 bases between the germline ends. Germline CDR1 and CDR2: MNHEY and SVGEGT. DNA for the CDR3: TGTGCCAGCAGTGACCCGAGTCCGACCGTGGAAGCTTTCTTT. Protein product: CASSDPSPTVEAFF.

This clonotype was picked up many times. The rearrangement uses TRBV20-1 and TRBJ1-5, with a tentative D call TRBD1 (5 bases). The V gene lost 0 bases and the J gene lost 5 bases, with 11 bases spanning the gap. This CDR3 spans 14 amino acids. Germline lookup yields CDR1 DFQATT and CDR2 SNEGSKA (reference sequence). DNA of the CDR3: TGCAGTGCTAGAGATGGGGGGGATCATCAGCCCCAGCATTTT. It encodes CSARDGGDHQPQHF.

The rearrangement uses TRBV3-1 and TRBJ1-1; D may be TRBD1 (6 bases). This CDR3 has 15 residues. V was shortened by 1 base and J by 5 bases, with 14 bases between the two germline ends. Germline V gene lookup returns CDR1 LGHDT and CDR2 YNNKEL (reference sequence). The CDR3 sequence is CASSQVGGARTEAFF. DNA for the CDR3: TGTGCCAGCAGCCAAGTGGGGGGCGCGAGGACTGAAGCTTTCTTT.

CDR3 in DNA: TGTGCCAGCAGCTTAGCCCTAGGGGGCAATCAGCCCCAGCATTTT. Protein: CASSLALGGNQPQHF. The chain links TRBV7-2 to TRBJ1-5; D is possibly TRBD1 (5 bases). Germline CDR1 is SGHTA and CDR2 is FQGNSA. The CDR3 has 15 residues. Trimming cost V 0 bases and J 2 bases, with 8 bases left between them.